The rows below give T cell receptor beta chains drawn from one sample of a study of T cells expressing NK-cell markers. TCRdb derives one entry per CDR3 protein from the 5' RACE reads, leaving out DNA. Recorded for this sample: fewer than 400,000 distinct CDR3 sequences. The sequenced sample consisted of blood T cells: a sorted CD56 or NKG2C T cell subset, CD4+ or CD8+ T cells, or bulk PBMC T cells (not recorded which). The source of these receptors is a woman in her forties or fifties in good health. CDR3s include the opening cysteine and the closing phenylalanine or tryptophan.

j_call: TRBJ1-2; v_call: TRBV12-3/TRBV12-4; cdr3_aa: CASSLNKVYGYTF
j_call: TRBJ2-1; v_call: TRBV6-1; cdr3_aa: CASSTPRGPYNEQFF
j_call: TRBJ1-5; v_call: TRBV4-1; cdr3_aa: CASSPSGNQPQHF
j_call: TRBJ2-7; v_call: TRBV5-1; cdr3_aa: CASSFNSDEQYF
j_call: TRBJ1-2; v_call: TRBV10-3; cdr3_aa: CAISERGGASDGYTF
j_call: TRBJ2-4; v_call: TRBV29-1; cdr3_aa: CSVDRENIQYF
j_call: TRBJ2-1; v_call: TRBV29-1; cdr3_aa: CSAVVGGGIYNEQFF
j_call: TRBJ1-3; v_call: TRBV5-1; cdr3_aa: CASSDQGRDTIYF
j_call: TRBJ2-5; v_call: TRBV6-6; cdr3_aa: CASRLAGTNIETQYF
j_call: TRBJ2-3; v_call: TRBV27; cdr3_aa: CASRDSETDTQYF
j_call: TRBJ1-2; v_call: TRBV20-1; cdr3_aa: CSARDSTVKGYTF
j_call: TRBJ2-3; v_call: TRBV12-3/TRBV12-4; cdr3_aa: CASSFGTGRADTQYF
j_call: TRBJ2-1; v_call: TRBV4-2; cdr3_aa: CASSQVAQGYNEQFF
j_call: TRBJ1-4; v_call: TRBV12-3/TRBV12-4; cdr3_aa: CASSAGTANEKLFF
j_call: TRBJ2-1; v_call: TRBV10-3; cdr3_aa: CAISEEQAGNIGAEQFF
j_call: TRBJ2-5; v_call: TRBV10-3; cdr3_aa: CAISELGPEETQYF
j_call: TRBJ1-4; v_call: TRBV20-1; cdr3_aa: CSAFVEEKLFF
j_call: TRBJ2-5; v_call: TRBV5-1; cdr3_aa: CASSLSPWGAIQETQYF